This TCR beta chain was documented in a study of T cells after yellow fever vaccination. This clonotype has ten or more counts. The antigen is not known. This CDR3 is built from 15 residues. V lost 7 bases to trimming and J lost 3 bases, with 17 bases between them. The germline V gene has CDR1 SGHRS and CDR2 YFSETQ. Points from the study as a whole: Researchers cautioned that FACS-sorted repertoires could harbor abundant clonotypes contaminating from the bulk population.

TCRdb re-analysed the 5' RACE reads in MiXCR, keeping a single row per CDR3 protein. Found here are some 200,000 distinct CDR3 sequences, 2.5% to 3.5% of them singletons; the top ten hold approximately 3.5%. The TCR sequence derives from a man between 18 and 29 years old who received the YFV17D yellow fever vaccine. The V call is TRBV5-1, the J call TRBJ2-1; D is possibly TRBD1 or TRBD2 (5 bases each). The sequencing here drew on CD4+ T cells sorted from PBMCs, taken 10 days after the yellow fever booster vaccination. Here the CDR3 DNA reads TGCGCCAGCGGACCTGGGGGTAGCCGCTACAATGAGCAGTTCTTC. Protein product: CASGPGGSRYNEQFF.